The 7 T cell receptor beta chains below come from one sample, sequenced in a study of blood T cells in healthy people across ages. Using a J-beta primer mix together with a sample-barcoded 5' primer, a second PCR was run for roughly 6 to 12 cycles. One entry per CDR3 protein results from TCRdb running MiXCR on the 5' RACE reads. The table lists around 1.5 million distinct CDR3 sequences, approximately 40% of them singletons. The sequenced sample consisted of blood. Every receptor here comes from a young woman in good health.

For this clonotype: Possible read error: a much larger clone is one base away. The chain couples TRBV29-1 to TRBJ2-5; 9 bases fit TRBD2. Unmatched junction bases numbered 19, after V lost 3 bases and J lost 11 bases. Germline CDR1 and CDR2: SQVTM and ANQGSEA. The CDR3 is 16 amino acids. CDR3 protein: CSVEGLWASGVNEQYF. As DNA, the CDR3 is TGCAGCGTTGAGGGGCTGTGGGCTAGCGGGGTAAATGAGCAGTACTTC. The entire variable domain, with the rest obtained from reference TRBV29-1 and TRBJ2-5, is as follows: SAVISQKPSRDICQRGTSLTIQCQVDSQVTMMFWYRQQPGQSLTLIATANQGSEATYESGFVIDKFPISRPNLTFSTLTVSNMSPEDSSIYLCSVEGLWASGVNEQYFGPGTRLLVL.

V usage is TRBV20-1 and J usage is TRBJ1-1; a weak D match, TRBD1 (5 bases). V lost 6 bases, J lost 0 bases, and 14 bases lay in between. Germline CDR1 is DFQATT and CDR2 is SNEGSKA (reference sequence). This CDR3 contains 14 residues. CDR3 loop: CSAHVGQLNTEAFF. CDR3 sequence (DNA): TGCAGTGCCCACGTGGGGCAGTTGAACACTGAAGCTTTCTTT.

The rearrangement uses TRBV6-1 and TRBJ2-3; D not resolved. The V gene's germline CDR1 is MNHNS and CDR2 SASEGT. This CDR3 region has 8 residues. The CDR3 loop reads CKADTQYF. The CDR3 bases are TGTAAAGCAGATACGCAGTATTTT.

The chain combines TRBV5-1 with TRBJ2-7; 9 nucleotides match TRBD2. The assigned J gene may be wrong: the sequence end matches TRBJ2-5 better. The CDR3 is made up of 16 amino acids. Germline loops: CDR1 SGHRS, CDR2 YFSETQ. The CDR3 DNA reads TGCGCCAGCAGCTTGAGGGTAGCGGGAGTGGAGGAGACCCAGTACTTC. This translates into CASSLRVAGVEETQYF.

In the case of this clonotype: It may be a read error: a sequence one base away is much more abundant. The V gene is TRBV7-2, the J gene TRBJ2-3, with 9 bases fitting TRBD2. The CDR3 is 15 amino acids. Germline lookup yields CDR1 SGHTA and CDR2 FQGNSA. The CDR3 protein is CASSSQGTSTGTQYF. CDR3 DNA: TGTGCCAGCAGCTCCCAGGGGACTAGCACAGGTACGCAGTATTTT. The whole variable domain, filled in from reference TRBV7-2 and TRBJ2-3, reads GAGVSQSPSNKVTEKGKDVELRCDPISGHTALYWYRQSLGQGLEFLIYFQGNSAPDKSGLPSDRFSAERTGGSVSTLTIQRTQQEDSAVYLCASSSQGTSTGTQYFGPGTRLTVL.

This clonotype showed up just once. The chain uses TRBV9 and TRBJ1-2; D is uncertain. V lost 7 bases and J 6 bases, leaving 19 bases between the germline ends. The CDR3 length is 14 residues. Germline CDR1 reads SGDLS; CDR2 reads YYNGEE. For the CDR3, the DNA is TGTGCCAGCCACGTCCGAGGCCAGTCAGATGGCTACACCTTC. This encodes CASHVRGQSDGYTF. Full variable domain (rest looked up from reference TRBV9 and TRBJ1-2): DSGVTQTPKHLITATGQRVTLRCSPRSGDLSVYWYQQSLDQGLQFLIQYYNGEERAKGNILERFSAQQFPDLHSELNLSSLELGDSALYFCASHVRGQSDGYTFGSGTRLTVV.

This clonotype has ten or more counts. The CDR3 nucleotides read TGTGCCAGCAGCCTAGACGTGGGCCGGGAGACCCAGTACTTC. Translation gives CASSLDVGRETQYF. The rearrangement uses TRBV7-2 and TRBJ2-5; D not certain. Trimming removed 5 bases from V and 5 bases from J, with 15 bases in between. The CDR3 totals 14 residues. Germline V lookup: CDR1 SGHTA, CDR2 FQGNSA.